This T cell receptor beta chain is drawn from a study of shared clonotypes between healthy human individuals (dated by TCRdb to 2018 to 2021). Notes on the research overall: The cohort comprised two women and a few men aged 18 to 49 years. For each donor, CD4 naive and CD4 memory were each given three plates, CD8 naive was given two plates, and CD8 memory was given one plate. To estimate repertoire size and how much clonotype sharing occurs between individuals, the study deeply sequenced the blood TCR repertoires of five or six healthy adults. Libraries were prepared and TCR repertoires were sequenced by different laboratories using diverse techniques, in order to increase sequencing depth and limit assay-specific biases. Between about 0.8 and 9 billion PBMCs per donor were obtained by leukapheresis. Study-level results and caveats: Estimated clonotype richness was generally larger for naive than for memory subsets. Sampling was restricted to blood, and TCR repertoires in tissues likely differ from the TCR repertoires found in blood. Higher generation probabilities were observed for clonotypes shared by all four sorted-subset donors than for non-shared clonotypes. When a few donors were compared, the shared fraction of clonotypes was 5% to 6.5% for naive CD4, 3% to 4% for naive CD8, 2% to 2.5% for memory CD4, and around 0.37% for memory CD8. Because the study included a small number of donors, the genetic and exposure-history diversity represented was limited. Pairwise subsampling indicated that sequencing depth was expected to affect the degree of clonotype sharing among donors. Incomplete sequencing was indicated by rarefaction of sorted-subset datasets, despite the large sequencing depth.

Concerning this clone itself: Its antigen remains unidentified. The input lacks base qualities; no much larger clone sits a single base away.

The CDR3 spans 13 residues, from the cysteine through the phenylalanine. Of the read, only the CDR3 DNA is kept; its 39 bases are in frame from base 1. For this chain, trimming is 3 bases at the V end and 7 bases at the J end, and the number of junction bases without a gene match is 2. The germline V gene supplies CDR1 SGHTA and CDR2 FQGNSA. The donors were healthy, HIV-negative adults with no recently reported acute infections or vaccinations. Every donor was a Caucasian adult living in Nashville, Tennessee, USA. CD4+ T cells were enriched through magnetic negative selection, after which naive cells were positively selected on CD45RA and the remaining negative fraction served as the memory subset. Blood was collected by leukapheresis, and PBMCs were isolated by Ficoll-Histopaque density gradient centrifugation and then cryopreserved in liquid nitrogen vapor phase. Analytical flow cytometry was used to check the purity and quantity of each magnetically sorted T cell population. Genomic DNA was isolated from every sorted fraction and measured by UV absorbance on a Nanodrop 2000c.

Using the deep immunoSEQ assay, TCR CDR3 regions were amplified from genomic DNA by multiplex PCR. For each cell subset, the extracted genomic DNA was distributed evenly across all wells of several immunoSEQ 96-well plates, and each plate served as one replicate. For sorted subsets, approximately 200 ng of genomic DNA, equivalent to 30,000 or so T cell genomes, went into each replicate PCR. Purified libraries were quantified with a Qubit 3.0 fluorometer, sized on a Bioanalyzer 2100, and re-quantified with the KAPA Library Quantification kit. Every immunoSEQ 96-well plate was sequenced on a separate single-read 150-cycle Illumina NextSeq 550 flow cell. Per the authors' processing: The immunoSEQ output contained only junctional sequences without quality scores, so filtering could not match that applied to full-length reads. Sequences were annotated with PyIR, a Python wrapper for IgBLAST v1.9, and V/J genes and CDR3 were assigned using IMGT germline references. Any read was removed if the V/J assignment was weak (E-value above 1e-6), the CDR3 was missing, or the read contained stop codons, out-of-frame junctions, or ambiguous translated residues. A V3J clonotype was defined by an identical inferred V gene, J gene, and CDR3 amino acid sequence. Percentage overlap between repertoires was calculated by dividing the number of shared unique clonotypes by the size of the smaller repertoire. Three approaches were used to assess repertoire richness: RTK rarefaction, the Chao1 estimator, and Recon v2.1 estimates of unobserved clonotypes. Generation probabilities for all TCRbeta clonotypes obtained by the gDNA method from a handful of donors were computed using OLGA. The table was pulled from immuneACCESS by TCRdb, which kept in-frame rearrangements only. Such tables lose some clones; where checked, under half of the loss comes from unresolved V genes, and the rest has no known cause. V, J and clone size were drawn from that table, and D and trimming were deduced from the DNA. The table for this sample lists about 2.3 million clones; 80% to 95% of them were counted only once. The ten largest clones take up about 0.39% of the sample.

Sequencing was carried out using naive CD4+ T cells from PBMCs. The sample's cell subset or site label is to be understood as: CD45RA+ positively selected. The receptor comes from a man between 18 and 35 years old in good health. Some clones in this sample may be carry-over from other donors' samples. The chain is made from TRBV7-2 and TRBJ2-7; 11 bases in between match TRBD2. In nucleotide form, the sequence is TGTGCCAGCAGCTTTACTAGCGGGAGAGAGCAGTACTTC. This yields the protein CASSFTSGREQYF.